This TCR beta chain emerged from a study of T-cell reconstitution after alpha-beta-depleted transplantation in children. Study-level findings and limits: Elevated TCRbeta diversity at day 60 was traced, in some patients, to surviving recipient T cells and thymic progenitors. Alpha-beta T cells about two months after transplant reportedly derived from several hundred expanded graft clones. The authors attributed T-cell counts and diversity one year after transplant mostly to newly produced T cells.

This CDR3 comprises 13 residues. Trimming cost V 5 bases and J 7 bases; bases outside gene matches: 3. Germline V CDR1 and CDR2: SEHNR, FQNEAQ (reference sequence). Unique molecular identifiers were built into the TCRbeta library. From the PCR reads, TCRdb called clonotypes with MiXCR, one entry per CDR3 protein. Of 400,000 to 550,000 distinct CDR3 sequences listed, roughly a tenth were seen once; the top ten hold 2% to 2.5%. This clonotype has at least ten counts. The antigen remains unidentified. Sequenced material: PBMCs, taken before TCRalphabeta/CD19-depleted stem cell transplant. This chain connects TRBV7-9 to TRBJ2-7; 12 nucleotides agree with TRBD1. This receptor was identified in a child aged 2-9 years with inherited bone marrow failure, due to receive a stem cell transplant. The CDR3 DNA is TGTGCCAGCAGCGGGACAGGGGGCTGGGAGCAGTACTTC. Its protein is CASSGTGGWEQYF.